The 26 T cell receptor beta chains listed next were all sequenced from one sample in a study of early T cells in non-severe SARS-CoV-2 infection. TCRdb re-derived calls from the 5' RACE reads in MiXCR, one entry per CDR3 protein. The repertoire holds about 46,000 distinct CDR3 sequences, with 5.4% as singletons. The material sequenced was whole blood, taken at baseline. The receptor set was obtained from an adult who was a healthcare worker with PCR-confirmed SARS-CoV-2 infection or an uninfected control (not recorded which).

This clonotype was seen more than once but under ten times. The rearrangement uses TRBV12-2 and TRBJ1-1. TRBV12-2 is described as a pseudogene. This CDR3 is 12 amino acids long. In DNA, the CDR3 is TGTGCAAGTCCCGGGGGGGCCGCTGAAGCTTTCTTT. Amino acid sequence: CASPGGAAEAFF.

This clonotype was counted between two and nine times. The genes are TRBV5-1 and TRBJ2-7; the match to TRBD1 covers 8 bases. The CDR3 runs 14 residues. Germline trimming cut 1 base from V and 6 bases from J; bases unmatched to any gene: 6. Germline CDR1 reads SGHRS; CDR2 reads YFSETQ. The CDR3 protein is CASSLFGQGTEQYF. The CDR3 nucleotides are TGCGCCAGCAGCTTGTTCGGACAGGGAACCGAGCAGTACTTC.

The DNA for the CDR3 is TGTGCCAGTAGTACCGGAGAGACCCAGTACTTC. Its translation: CASSTGETQYF. The V call is TRBV19, the J call TRBJ2-5, with unresolved D. CDR1 is LNHDA and CDR2 is SQIVND in the germline V gene (reference sequence). This CDR3 has 11 amino acids. The V end was cut by 4 bases, the J end by 4 bases, with 4 bases between. Together with reference TRBV19 and TRBJ2-5, the CDR3 gives the full variable domain: DGGITQSPKYLFRKEGQNVTLSCEQNLNHDAMYWYRQDPGQGLRLIYYSQIVNDFQKGDIAEGYSVSREKKESFPLTVTSAQKNPTAFYLCASSTGETQYFGPGTRLLVL.

The chain employs TRBV6-6 and TRBJ2-1; D might be TRBD2 (5 bases). The CDR3 loop spans 16 amino acids. Trimming removed 0 bases from V and 0 bases from J, with 9 bases in between. The germline V gene encodes CDR1 MNHNY and CDR2 SVGAGI (reference sequence). CDR3 DNA: TGTGCCAGCAGTTACTCGAAGCGGTTCTCCTACAATGAGCAGTTCTTC. Residues: CASSYSKRFSYNEQFF.

Ten or more counts support this clonotype. J is TRBJ2-3 and V is TRBV5-6; D is possibly TRBD2 (5 bases). Germline CDR1 SGHDT, CDR2 YYEEEE. This CDR3 comprises 16 residues. V gave up 4 bases and J gave up 0 bases, with 15 bases separating them. In DNA form, the CDR3 reads TGTGCCAGCAGCGGGAATGCGGGCGTGAGCACAGATACGCAGTATTTT. This sequence encodes CASSGNAGVSTDTQYF.

This clonotype was recorded at least ten times. The chain uses TRBV7-6 and TRBJ2-5, with TRBD1 identical over 10 bases. The V and J ends lost 4 bases and 5 bases, in that order; junction bases with no gene match: 10. Germline-derived CDR1 and CDR2 are SGHVS and FNYEAQ. CDR3 size: 16 residues. CDR3 in amino acids: CASSSTPGQGSETQYF. DNA of the CDR3: TGTGCCAGCAGCTCCACCCCGGGACAGGGGTCGGAGACCCAGTACTTC.

This clonotype is medium-sized by share. The chain uses TRBV7-6 and TRBJ2-1, with a weak D call TRBD2 (6 bases). This CDR3 is 15 amino acids long. V lost 1 base and J 7 bases, leaving 14 bases between the germline ends. Germline assignment: CDR1 SGHVS and CDR2 FNYEAQ. This chain's CDR3 is CASSLGGGAQNEQFF. The CDR3 coding sequence is TGTGCCAGCAGCTTAGGCGGAGGGGCCCAAAATGAGCAGTTCTTC.

This clonotype has at least ten counts. The V and J genes are TRBV6-6 and TRBJ2-5; TRBD2 matches at 14 bases. Germline trimming cut 6 bases from V and 3 bases from J; bases unmatched to any gene: 6. Germline CDR1 reads MNHNY; CDR2 reads SVGAGI (reference sequence). There are 16 residues in the CDR3. The DNA for the CDR3 is TGTGCCAGCAGGGGGACTAGCGGGAGCGCCAAAGAGACCCAGTACTTC. It codes for CASRGTSGSAKETQYF.

This clonotype was detected ten times or more. This chain connects TRBV20-1 to TRBJ2-1, with TRBD1 as a possible D gene (5 bases). The CDR3 is 15 amino acids. The germline CDR1 and CDR2 sequences are DFQATT and SNEGSKA (reference sequence). Trimming stripped 5 bases from V and 0 bases from J, with 14 bases between. The CDR3 region is CSAFPGITSYNEQFF. The CDR3 DNA sequence: TGCAGTGCTTTCCCAGGGATCACCTCCTACAATGAGCAGTTCTTC.

This clonotype was seen more than once but under ten times. V usage is TRBV29-1 and J usage is TRBJ2-7; 7 bases line up with TRBD1. This CDR3 contains 14 residues. V gave up 6 bases and J gave up 2 bases; unmatched junction bases: 10. Per germline, CDR1 SQVTM and CDR2 ANQGSEA. The CDR3: CSVASTGITYEQYF. In nucleotides, the CDR3 is TGCAGCGTCGCCTCGACAGGGATAACCTACGAGCAGTACTTC.

This clonotype was picked up many times. V is TRBV6-1 and J is TRBJ1-5, with TRBD1 identical over 7 bases. The CDR3 has 19 amino acids. Germline CDR1 MNHNS, CDR2 SASEGT. V shed 6 bases, J shed 3 bases, and the junction held 20 bases outside the gene matches. The CDR3 nucleotides are TGTGCCAGCAGCCCCCAGGAGACAGGGAGTGTGGCCCACAATCAGCCCCAGCATTTT. Residues: CASSPQETGSVAHNQPQHF.

This clonotype has at least ten counts. This chain joins TRBV5-1 and TRBJ1-1; no reliable D call. Germline V gene sequence: CDR1 SGHRS, CDR2 YFSETQ. V lost 7 bases and J 6 bases, leaving 34 bases between the germline ends. The CDR3 is 19 amino acids. In DNA form, the CDR3 reads TGCGCCAGCTCCTCGCCTCCCAGGAGGGATGCGGTGGAAGAGGCTGAAGCTTTCTTT. The encoded protein is CASSSPPRRDAVEEAEAFF.

By sample fraction, this clonotype is medium-sized. The chain uses TRBV19 and TRBJ1-4, with D perhaps TRBD1 (6 bases). The CDR3 runs 13 residues. Deletions cut 6 bases from V and 10 bases from J, with 15 bases between. Germline V lookup: CDR1 LNHDA, CDR2 SQIVND (reference sequence). The CDR3 spells CASSGQRSGKLFF. For the CDR3, the DNA is TGTGCCAGTAGCGGACAGAGGAGTGGAAAACTGTTTTTT.

There are many counts of this clonotype. This sequence joins TRBV6-1 and TRBJ2-3; 13 bases line up with TRBD2. Losses at the gene ends were 5 bases for V and 4 bases for J; bases not matched to a gene: 6. In germline, CDR1 is MNHNS, CDR2 SASEGT. CDR3 size: 16 residues. The CDR3 DNA is TGTGCCAGCAGTCGCACTAGCGGGAGGGAGGCAGATACGCAGTATTTT. Translated, it gives CASSRTSGREADTQYF.

This clonotype was observed many times. V gene TRBV6-2 or TRBV6-3 combines with J gene TRBJ1-5; D call uncertain. Trimming pared 5 bases from V and 5 bases from J, leaving 19 bases between. Per germline, CDR1 MNHEY and CDR2 SVGEGT. CDR3 length: 16 residues. CDR3 in DNA: TGTGCCAGCAGTCCTTCGGGCGGGGTGAGAGATCAGCCCCAGCATTTT. Its protein is CASSPSGGVRDQPQHF.

This clonotype qualifies as medium-sized. The chain joins TRBV11-2 to TRBJ2-5, with TRBD2 matching over 11 bases. Germline lookup yields CDR1 SGHAT and CDR2 FQNNGV. This CDR3 has 16 residues. With V trimmed by 3 bases and J by 2 bases, 5 bases remained unmatched. CDR3 loop: CASSLGTSGSQETQYF. The CDR3 DNA reads as TGTGCCAGCAGCTTGGGTACTAGCGGGAGTCAAGAGACCCAGTACTTC.

This clonotype was seen repeatedly, ten times or more. V is TRBV20-1 and J is TRBJ2-5, with a possible D match to TRBD1 (5 bases). CDR1 is DFQATT, CDR2 SNEGSKA, per germline (reference sequence). This CDR3 contains 11 residues. V shed 6 bases and J shed 5 bases, with 10 bases lying between them. CDR3 sequence: CSAGPGETQYF. Written as DNA, the CDR3 is TGCAGTGCGGGGCCTGGGGAGACCCAGTACTTC.

This clonotype was detected ten times or more. The chain is built from TRBV4-1 and TRBJ2-7; D possibly corresponds to TRBD2 (5 bases). Germline CDR1 MGHRA, CDR2 YSYEKL. The CDR3 extends over 14 amino acids. V lost 2 bases, J lost 0 bases, and 8 bases lay in between. The CDR3 loop is CASSQSGSSYEQYF. The CDR3 DNA is TGCGCCAGCAGCCAATCGGGGAGCTCCTACGAGCAGTACTTC.

The V and J genes are TRBV11-2 and TRBJ2-7; 7 nucleotides align to TRBD1. The V gene end was trimmed by 4 bases and the J gene end by 0 bases; junction bases not matched to a gene: 9. CDR3 length: 16 residues. Germline CDR1 is SGHAT and CDR2 is FQNNGV. Written as DNA, the CDR3 is TGTGCCAGCAGCTCCGGGTGGGGGACAGCCTCCTACGAGCAGTACTTC. Amino acid sequence: CASSSGWGTASYEQYF.

The chain uses TRBV12-3 or TRBV12-4 and TRBJ1-5; 7 nucleotides agree with TRBD1. This CDR3 is 13 amino acids long. Germline trimming cut 5 bases from V and 6 bases from J; bases unmatched to any gene: 4. CDR3 in DNA: TGTGCCAGCAGTACAGGGGCCTCTCAGCCCCAGCATTTT. Its protein product is CASSTGASQPQHF.

This clonotype was seen many times. The chain links TRBV30 to TRBJ2-1; D ambiguous. The ends were cut back, 0 bases at V and 10 bases at J, with 10 bases in the middle. The CDR3 sequence is 12 residues long. The germline gives CDR1 GTSNPN, CDR2 SVGIG (reference sequence). CDR3 in amino acids: CAWSVEVKEQFF. CDR3 nucleotides: TGTGCCTGGAGTGTAGAGGTGAAGGAGCAGTTCTTC.

This clonotype has at least ten counts. The chain recombines TRBV7-6 with TRBJ2-7; D might be TRBD1 (5 bases). CDR3 size: 14 residues. Trimming removed 1 base from V and 3 bases from J, with 10 bases in between. In germline, CDR1 is SGHVS, CDR2 FNYEAQ. Here the CDR3 DNA reads TGTGCCAGCAGCTTAGGGGGCTTCAACTACGAGCAGTACTTC. It specifies CASSLGGFNYEQYF.

This rearrangement joins TRBV29-1 to TRBJ1-5; D remains unclear. V shed 3 bases and J shed 5 bases, with 2 bases lying between them. Germline CDR1 and CDR2: SQVTM and ANQGSEA. The CDR3 has 10 amino acids. CDR3 amino acids: CSVDHQPQHF. The CDR3 bases are TGCAGCGTTGACCATCAGCCCCAGCATTTT.

There are many counts of this clonotype. The chain combines TRBV3-1 with TRBJ1-2; D not certain. CDR1 LGHDT and CDR2 YNNKEL come from the germline V gene (reference sequence). The CDR3 is 17 residues long. V dropped 0 bases and J dropped 0 bases, with 14 bases sitting between them. This CDR3 is CASSQDVTGGANYGYTF. In DNA form, the CDR3 reads TGTGCCAGCAGCCAAGATGTCACGGGCGGTGCTAACTATGGCTACACCTTC.

The chain recombines TRBV10-2 with TRBJ2-1; D is possibly TRBD2 (6 bases). V lost 4 bases to trimming and J lost 7 bases, with 20 bases between them. Germline CDR1 and CDR2: WSHSY and SAAADI. This CDR3 has 16 residues. As DNA, the CDR3 is TGCGCCAGCAGTGGGGGTAGCGGAGACGATAGGAATGAGCAGTTCTTC. Its protein is CASSGGSGDDRNEQFF.

This clonotype has just a few counts. V gene TRBV2 combines with J gene TRBJ2-7; D may be TRBD1 or TRBD2 (5 bases each). Germline CDR1 reads SNHLY; CDR2 reads FYNNEI. This CDR3 is 13 amino acids long. V dropped 7 bases and J dropped 2 bases, with 12 bases sitting between them. In DNA form, the CDR3 reads TGTGCCAGCACCTGGGACCGTACCTACGAGCAGTACTTC. This codes for CASTWDRTYEQYF. Combining the CDR3 with reference TRBV2 and TRBJ2-7 gives the whole variable domain EPEVTQTPSHQVTQMGQEVILRCVPISNHLYFYWYRQILGQKVEFLVSFYNNEISEKSEIFDDQFSVERPDGSNFTLKIRSTKLEDSAMYFCASTWDRTYEQYFGPGTRLTVT.